This TCR beta chain was profiled in a study of blood T cell repertoires in COVID-19. Original handling: Estimated nucleated cell counts came from reference gene primer amplification. The table came from immunoSEQ multiplex PCR; TCRdb's copy has only in-frame clones and leaves some out. V, J and clone size were drawn from that table, and D and trimming were deduced from the DNA. Here the sample spans approximately 97,000 clones, 91% being singletons. The V gene lost 0 bases and the J gene lost 5 bases, with 18 bases spanning the gap. This CDR3 is 17 amino acids long. CDR1 and CDR2 from the germline V gene are SGHRS and YFSETQ.

V gene TRBV5-1 combines with J gene TRBJ2-1, with D unclear. The sequence came from a young man with acute or convalescent COVID-19. The sequenced sample consisted of peripheral blood. The CDR3 nucleotides are TGCGCCAGCAGCTTGGGATCCCCTAGAATCGTCCACAATGAGCAGTTCTTC. The encoded protein is CASSLGSPRIVHNEQFF.